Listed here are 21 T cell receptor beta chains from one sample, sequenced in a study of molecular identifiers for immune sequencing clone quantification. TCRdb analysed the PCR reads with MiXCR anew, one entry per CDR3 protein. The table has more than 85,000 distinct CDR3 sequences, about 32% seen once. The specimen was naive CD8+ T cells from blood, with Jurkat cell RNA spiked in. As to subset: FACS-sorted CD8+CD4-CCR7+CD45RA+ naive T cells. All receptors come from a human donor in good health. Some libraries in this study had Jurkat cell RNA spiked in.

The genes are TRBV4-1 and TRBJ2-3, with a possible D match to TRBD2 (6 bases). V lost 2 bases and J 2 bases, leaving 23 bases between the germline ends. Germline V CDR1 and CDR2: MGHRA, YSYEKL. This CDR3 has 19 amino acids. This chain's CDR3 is CASSQLFPGSGGITDTQYF. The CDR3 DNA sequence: TGCGCCAGCAGCCAACTCTTCCCCGGGTCAGGAGGGATCACAGATACGCAGTATTTT.

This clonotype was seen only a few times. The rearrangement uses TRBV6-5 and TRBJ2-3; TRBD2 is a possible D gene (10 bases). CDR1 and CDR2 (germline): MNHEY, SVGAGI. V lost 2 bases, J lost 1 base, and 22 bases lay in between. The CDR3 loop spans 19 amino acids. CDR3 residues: CASSYTTGTGTSGTDTQYF. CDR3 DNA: TGTGCCAGCAGTTACACCACCGGGACAGGGACTAGCGGCACAGATACGCAGTATTTT.

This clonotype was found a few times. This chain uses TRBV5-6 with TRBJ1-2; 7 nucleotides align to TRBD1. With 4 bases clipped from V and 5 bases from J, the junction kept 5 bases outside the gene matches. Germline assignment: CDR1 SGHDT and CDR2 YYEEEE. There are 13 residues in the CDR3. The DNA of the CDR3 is TGTGCCAGCAGCGCGGGGACAGCTTATGGCTACACCTTC. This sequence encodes CASSAGTAYGYTF.

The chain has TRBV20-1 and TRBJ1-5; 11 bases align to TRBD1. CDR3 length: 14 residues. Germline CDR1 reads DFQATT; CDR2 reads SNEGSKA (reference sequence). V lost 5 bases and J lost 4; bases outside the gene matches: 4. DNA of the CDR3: TGCAGTGCTGGCGGACAGGGGGCGAATCAGCCCCAGCATTTT. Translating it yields CSAGGQGANQPQHF.

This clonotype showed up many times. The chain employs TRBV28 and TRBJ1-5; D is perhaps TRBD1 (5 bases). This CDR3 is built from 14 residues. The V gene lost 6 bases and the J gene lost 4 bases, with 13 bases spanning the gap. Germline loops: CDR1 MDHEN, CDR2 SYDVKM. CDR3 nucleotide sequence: TGTGCCAGCAGCTCCGACAGAAAAAATCAGCCCCAGCATTTT. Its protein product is CASSSDRKNQPQHF.

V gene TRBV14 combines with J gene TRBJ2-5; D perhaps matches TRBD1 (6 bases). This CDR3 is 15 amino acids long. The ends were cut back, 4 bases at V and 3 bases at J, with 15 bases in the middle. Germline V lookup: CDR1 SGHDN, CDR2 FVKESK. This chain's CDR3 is CASSPQGSPEETQYF. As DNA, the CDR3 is TGTGCCAGCAGCCCACAGGGTTCCCCGGAAGAGACCCAGTACTTC.

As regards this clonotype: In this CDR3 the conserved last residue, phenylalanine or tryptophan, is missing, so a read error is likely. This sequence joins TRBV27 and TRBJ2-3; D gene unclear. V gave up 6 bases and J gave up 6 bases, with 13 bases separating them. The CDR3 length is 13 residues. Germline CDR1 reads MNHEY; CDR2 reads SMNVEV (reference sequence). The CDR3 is CASSLALADTQYI. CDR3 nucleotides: TGTGCCAGCAGCTTAGCCCTGGCGGATACGCAGTATATT.

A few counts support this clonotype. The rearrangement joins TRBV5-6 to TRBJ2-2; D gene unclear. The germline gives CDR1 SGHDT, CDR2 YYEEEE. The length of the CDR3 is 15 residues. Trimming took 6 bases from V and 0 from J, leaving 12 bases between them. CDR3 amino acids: CASTHFAANTGELFF. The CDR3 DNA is TGTGCCAGCACTCACTTTGCCGCGAACACCGGGGAGCTGTTTTTT.

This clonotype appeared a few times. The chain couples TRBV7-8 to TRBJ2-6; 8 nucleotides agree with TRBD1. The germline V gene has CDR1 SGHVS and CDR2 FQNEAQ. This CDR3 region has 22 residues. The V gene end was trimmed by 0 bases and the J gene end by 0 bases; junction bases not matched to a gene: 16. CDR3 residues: CASSLAILEGTGGLSGANVLTF. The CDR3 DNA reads TGTGCCAGCAGCTTAGCCATTCTGGAGGGGACAGGCGGCCTCTCTGGGGCCAACGTCCTGACTTTC. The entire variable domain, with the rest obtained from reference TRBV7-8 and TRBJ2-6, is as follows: GAGVSQSPRYKVAKRGQDVALRCDPISGHVSLFWYQQALGQGPEFLTYFQNEAQLDKSGLPSDRFFAERPEGSVSTLKIQRTQQEDSAVYLCASSLAILEGTGGLSGANVLTFGAGSRLTVL.

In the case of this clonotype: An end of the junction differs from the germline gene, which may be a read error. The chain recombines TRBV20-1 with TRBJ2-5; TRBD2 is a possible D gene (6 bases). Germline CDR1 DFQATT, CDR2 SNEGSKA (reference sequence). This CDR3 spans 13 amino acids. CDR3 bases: TGCAGTGCTAGAGAAGAGGTAGCGGCCAGTCAGCACTTC. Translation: CSAREEVAASQHF.

The CDR3 sequence is CASSVAGGALGTGELFF. DNA of the CDR3: TGTGCCAGCAGCGTAGCTGGGGGGGCACTTGGAACCGGGGAGCTGTTTTTT. V gene TRBV9 combines with J gene TRBJ2-2, with D possibly matching TRBD2 (7 bases). V shed 0 bases and J shed 5 bases, with 17 bases lying between them. The CDR3 runs 17 residues. Germline assignment: CDR1 SGDLS and CDR2 YYNGEE.

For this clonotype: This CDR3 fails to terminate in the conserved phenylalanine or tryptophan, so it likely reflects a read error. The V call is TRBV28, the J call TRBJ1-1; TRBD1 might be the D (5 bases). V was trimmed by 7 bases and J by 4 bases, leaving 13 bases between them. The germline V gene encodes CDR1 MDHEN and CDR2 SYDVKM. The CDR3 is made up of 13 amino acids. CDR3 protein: CASNGGFLTEAFI. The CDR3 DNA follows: TGTGCCAGCAATGGGGGGTTTCTCACTGAAGCTTTCATT.

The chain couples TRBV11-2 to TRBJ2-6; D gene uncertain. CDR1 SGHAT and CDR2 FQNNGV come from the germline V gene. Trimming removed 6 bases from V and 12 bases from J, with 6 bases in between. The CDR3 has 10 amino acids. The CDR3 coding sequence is TGTGCCAGCAGTTTTATCGTCCTGACTTTC. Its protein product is CASSFIVLTF.

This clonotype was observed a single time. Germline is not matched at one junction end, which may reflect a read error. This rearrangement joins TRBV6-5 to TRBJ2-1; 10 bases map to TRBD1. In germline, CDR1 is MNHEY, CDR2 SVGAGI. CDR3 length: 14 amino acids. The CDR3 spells CACSYGTGAYEQFF. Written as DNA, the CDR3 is TGTGCCTGCAGTTACGGGACAGGGGCCTATGAGCAGTTCTTC.

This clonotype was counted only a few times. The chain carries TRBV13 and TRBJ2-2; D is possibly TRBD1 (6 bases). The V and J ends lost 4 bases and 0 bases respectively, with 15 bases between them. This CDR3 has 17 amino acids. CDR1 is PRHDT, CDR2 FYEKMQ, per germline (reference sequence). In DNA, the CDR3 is TGTGCCAGCAGCTCCGAGCTTGGGACATCGAACACCGGGGAGCTGTTTTTT. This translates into CASSSELGTSNTGELFF.

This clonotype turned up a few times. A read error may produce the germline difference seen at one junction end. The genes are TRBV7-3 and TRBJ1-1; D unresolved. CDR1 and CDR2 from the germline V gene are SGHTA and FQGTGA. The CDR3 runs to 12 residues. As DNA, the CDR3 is TGTGCAAGCAGCCAAGAGAACACAGAAGTCTTCTTT. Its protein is CASSQENTEVFF.

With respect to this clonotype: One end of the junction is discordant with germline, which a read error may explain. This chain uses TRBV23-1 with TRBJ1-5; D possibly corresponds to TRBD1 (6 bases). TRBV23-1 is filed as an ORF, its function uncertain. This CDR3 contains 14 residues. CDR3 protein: CASIAGVCNPPPHF. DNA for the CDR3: TGCGCCAGCATCGCAGGGGTTTGCAATCCGCCCCCGCATTTT.

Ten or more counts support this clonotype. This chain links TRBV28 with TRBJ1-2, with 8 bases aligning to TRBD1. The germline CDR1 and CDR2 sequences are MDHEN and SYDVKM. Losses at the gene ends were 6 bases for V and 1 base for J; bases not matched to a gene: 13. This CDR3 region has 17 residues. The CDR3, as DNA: TGTGCCAGCAGCACTGCGGAGACAGGGGCATATAACTATGGCTACACCTTC. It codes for CASSTAETGAYNYGYTF.

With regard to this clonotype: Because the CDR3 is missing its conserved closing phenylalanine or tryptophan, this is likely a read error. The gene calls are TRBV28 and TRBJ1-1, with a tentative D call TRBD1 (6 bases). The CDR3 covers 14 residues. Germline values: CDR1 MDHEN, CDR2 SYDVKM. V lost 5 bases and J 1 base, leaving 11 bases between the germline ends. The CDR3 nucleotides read TGTGCCAGCAGTCACCCGGGACAGAACACTGAAGCTTTCTAT. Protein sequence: CASSHPGQNTEAFY.

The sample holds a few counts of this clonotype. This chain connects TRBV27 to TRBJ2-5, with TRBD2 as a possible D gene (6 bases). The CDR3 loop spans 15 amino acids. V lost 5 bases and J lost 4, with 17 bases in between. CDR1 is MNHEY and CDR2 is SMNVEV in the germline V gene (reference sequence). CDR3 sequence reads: CASSPNPYSGETQYF. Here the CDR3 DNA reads TGTGCCAGCAGTCCAAACCCCTATAGCGGAGAGACCCAGTACTTC.

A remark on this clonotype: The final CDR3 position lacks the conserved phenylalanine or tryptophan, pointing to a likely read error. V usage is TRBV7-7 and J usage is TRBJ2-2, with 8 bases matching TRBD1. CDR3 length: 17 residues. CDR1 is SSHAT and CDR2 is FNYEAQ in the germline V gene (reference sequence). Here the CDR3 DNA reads TGTGCTAGCAGCTCAGTCGGACAGGGTTACGACACCGGGGAGCTGTTTCTT. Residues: CASSSVGQGYDTGELFL.